The clone carrying this TCR beta chain was found once. This record comes from a study of blood T cell repertoires in COVID-19. On the study more broadly: PBMCs, B-cell-depleted T cells, or T cells were the source of the cDNA or gDNA that made up the material.

Clones were sequenced by immunoSEQ multiplex PCR, and TCRdb holds only the in-frame ones, with some missing. The sample yields 85,000 to 130,000 clones, about four fifths seen once. The specimen was peripheral blood. The receptor comes from a man in his fifties or sixties with acute or convalescent COVID-19.

The CDR3 sequence is CASSQDRGYEQYF. The CDR3, as DNA: TGCGCCAGCAGCCAAGATAGGGGTTACGAGCAGTACTTC. The gene calls are TRBV4-1 and TRBJ2-7; weak D call: TRBD1 (5 bases). The CDR3 contains 13 residues. In germline, CDR1 is MGHRA, CDR2 YSYEKL. V gave up 0 bases and J gave up 4 bases, with 7 bases separating them.